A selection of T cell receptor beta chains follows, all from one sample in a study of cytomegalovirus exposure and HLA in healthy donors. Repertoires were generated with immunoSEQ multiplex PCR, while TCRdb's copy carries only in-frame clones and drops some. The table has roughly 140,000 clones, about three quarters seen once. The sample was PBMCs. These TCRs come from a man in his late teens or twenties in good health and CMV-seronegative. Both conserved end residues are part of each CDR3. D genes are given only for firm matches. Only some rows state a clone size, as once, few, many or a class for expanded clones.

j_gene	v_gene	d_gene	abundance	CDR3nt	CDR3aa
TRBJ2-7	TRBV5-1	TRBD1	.	TGCGCCAGCAGCCTCGGACAGGGGGAAGCCTACGAGCAGTACTTC	CASSLGQGEAYEQYF
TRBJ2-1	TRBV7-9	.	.	TGTGCCAGCAGCTTTGGGGGGGCTAATCAGCAGTTCTTC	CASSFGGANQQFF
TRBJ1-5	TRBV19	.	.	TGTGCCAGTAGGCCGGGACAAAGGAAACAGCCCCAGCATTTT	CASRPGQRKQPQHF
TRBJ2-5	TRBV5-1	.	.	TGCGCCAGCAGCTTAGACTCAGTTCAAGAGACCCAGTACTTC	CASSLDSVQETQYF
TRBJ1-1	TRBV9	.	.	TGTGCCAGCAGCGTAGTTGAGGCAGGGGCATTAGGCGCTTTCTTT	CASSVVEAGALGAFF
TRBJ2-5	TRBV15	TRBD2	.	TGTGCCACCAGCAGAGCGAGACTAGCGGTGGAGACCCAGTACTTC	CATSRARLAVETQYF
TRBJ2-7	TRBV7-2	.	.	TGTGCCAGCAGCTTAGGGACAGTTTACGAGCAGTACTTC	CASSLGTVYEQYF
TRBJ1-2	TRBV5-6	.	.	TGTGCCAGCAGCTTGAGCTTCAGGGACTATGGCTACACCTTC	CASSLSFRDYGYTF
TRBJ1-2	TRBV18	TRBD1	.	TGTGCCAGCTCACCATCCCCCCTAAGGGGGCCCACCTATGGCTACACCTTC	CASSPSPLRGPTYGYTF
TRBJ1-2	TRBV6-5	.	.	TGTGCCAGCAGTTACTCGGGTGGTCCGACGAGGGGCTACACCTTC	CASSYSGGPTRGYTF
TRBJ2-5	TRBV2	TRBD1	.	TGTGCCAGCAGTCAAGCGGACAGGGAAGAGACCCAGTACTTC	CASSQADREETQYF
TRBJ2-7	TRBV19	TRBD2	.	TGTGCCAGTGGGAGGACTAGCGGGAGGGCAGACGAGCAGTACTTC	CASGRTSGRADEQYF
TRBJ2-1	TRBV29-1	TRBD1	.	TGCAGCGGCAGAACCGGGACAGGGAACAATGAGCAGTTCTTC	CSGRTGTGNNEQFF
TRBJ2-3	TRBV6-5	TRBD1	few	TGTGCCAGCAGTTACTCCGGGACAGTCCTGGATACGCAGTATTTT	CASSYSGTVLDTQYF
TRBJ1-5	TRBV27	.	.	TGTGCCAGCAGTCCCTCAGGTTATAGCAATCAGCCCCAGCATTTT	CASSPSGYSNQPQHF
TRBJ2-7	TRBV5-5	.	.	TGTGCCAGCAGGCAGAGGGCGATACTTACCTACGAGCAGTACTTC	CASRQRAILTYEQYF
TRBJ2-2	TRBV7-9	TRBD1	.	TGTTCCAGCAGCTCCCGGACAGGGGTAAACACCGGGGAGCTGTTTTTT	CSSSSRTGVNTGELFF
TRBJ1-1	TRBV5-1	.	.	TGCGCCAGCAGCTTGGTTTCGATGGGAGGGGGAGACACTGAAGCTTTCTTT	CASSLVSMGGGDTEAFF
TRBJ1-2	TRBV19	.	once	TGTGCCAGTAGTATTGGGACAAGGGGCTATGGCTACACCTTC	CASSIGTRGYGYTF
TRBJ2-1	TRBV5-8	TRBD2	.	TGTGCCAGCAGTTCCGGGACTAGCGGATTTAGCTCCTACAATGAGCAGTTCTTC	CASSSGTSGFSSYNEQFF
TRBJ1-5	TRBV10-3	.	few	TGTGCCGCTTCCGACACCGGTAGCAATCAGCCCCAGCATTTT	CAASDTGSNQPQHF
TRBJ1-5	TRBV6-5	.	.	TGTGCCAGCAGTTACGGGCGTGGGGGGCAGCCCCAGCATTTT	CASSYGRGGQPQHF
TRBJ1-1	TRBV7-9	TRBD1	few	TGTGCCAGCAGCATGAAGCCGGGACAGGTTTACACTGAAGCTTTCTTT	CASSMKPGQVYTEAFF
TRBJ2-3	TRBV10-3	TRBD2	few	TGTGCCATCTCCCCCCTAGCGGGGGCAGATACGCAGTATTTT	CAISPLAGADTQYF
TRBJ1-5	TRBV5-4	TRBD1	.	TGTGCCAGCAGCCCGGGGACAGGGGGCGGCAATCAGCCCCAGCATTTT	CASSPGTGGGNQPQHF